This T cell receptor beta chain was sequenced for a study of radiation and T cells in renal cell carcinoma. Time point denoted: blood 4 weeks post-SBRT, at nephrectomy. Treatment reported: 15 Gy SBRT to primary tumor, nephrectomy 4 weeks later. Blood was sampled at baseline, 2 weeks and 4 weeks after SBRT. Germline assignment: CDR1 ENHRY and CDR2 SYGVKD. This CDR3 region has 17 residues. Trimming took 10 bases from V and 0 from J; bases not matched to a gene: 12. Data came from immunoSEQ multiplex PCR; TCRdb stores just in-frame clones and leaves some out. The data show 50,000 to 65,000 clones, about 83% seen once.

The chain couples TRBV10-3 to TRBJ2-2, with 9 bases lining up with TRBD2. The receptor was isolated from a man in his sixties with renal cell carcinoma. The source was blood, collected from a patient whose treatment included radiotherapy and nephrectomy. The CDR3 sequence is CATAGLAGPPNTGELFF. In DNA form, the CDR3 reads TGTGCCACCGCCGGCCTAGCGGGACCCCCGAACACCGGGGAGCTGTTTTTT.